This record concerns one TCR beta chain sequence. Its cognate antigen is unknown. The data were taken from a study of Ad26.COV2.S vaccination and SARS-CoV-2 variants. Across the whole study: Enrolled in COV1001, the donor was in the Ad26.COV2.S trial arm, which received the vaccine.

Regarding the study as a whole: After vaccination, substantial breadth of spike-specific CD8+ and CD4+ responses was reported.

The germline CDR1 and CDR2 sequences are GTSNPN and SVGIG (reference sequence). Trimming stripped 3 bases from V and 3 bases from J, with 18 bases between. The CDR3 is 16 amino acids. Generated by immunoSEQ multiplex PCR, the TCRdb table keeps only in-frame clones and is missing some. This sample has fewer than 600,000 clones, with 80% to 90% found just once. Regarding treatment: about 20 received Ad26.COV2.S at low or high dose, single or two shots; about 5 received placebo; per-sample allocation not given. It was on day 63 after the first vaccine or placebo injection that samples were taken. Sequenced material: peripheral blood, taken in a trial of Ad26.COV2.S vaccine versus placebo. This TCR derives from a person between 18 and 60 years old who received the Ad26.COV2.S COVID-19 vaccine or a placebo. This chain uses TRBV30 with TRBJ2-1; possible D gene TRBD1, 5 bases. The DNA of the CDR3 is TGTGCCTGGAGCGACGCGACAGACACGCGCTACAATGAGCAGTTCTTC. Translation: CAWSDATDTRYNEQFF.